This T cell receptor (beta chain) was found in a study of beta chain features in type 1 diabetes. Expressed TCRB transcripts were sequenced because the entire RNA isolate underwent reverse transcription. Repertoires were generated with immunoSEQ multiplex PCR, while TCRdb's copy carries only in-frame clones and drops some. The sample yields 30,000 to 45,000 clones, 64% seen once. Germline loops: CDR1 KGHSH, CDR2 LQKENI. The CDR3 loop spans 14 amino acids. V shed 3 bases and J shed 6 bases, with 15 bases lying between them. This receptor was identified in a woman aged 25 to 45 in good health. This sequence joins TRBV18 and TRBJ2-7; a possible D gene is TRBD2 (6 bases). Sequencing was performed on Tregs from blood. The CDR3 DNA reads TGTGCCAGCTCACCTTGGACTAAGAAGAGCGAGCAGTACTTC. Its translation: CASSPWTKKSEQYF. Based on the CDR3 plus reference TRBV18 and TRBJ2-7, the full variable domain is NAGVMQNPRHLVRRRGQEARLRCSPMKGHSHVYWYRQLPEEGLKFMVYLQKENIIDESGMPKERFSAEFPKEGPSILRIQQVVRGDSAAYFCASSPWTKKSEQYFGPGTRLTVT.